The clone carrying this TCR beta chain has only a few counts. Extracted from the samples, RNA was reverse transcribed into cDNA to serve as the sequencing template. This table comes from immunoSEQ multiplex PCR, and its TCRdb copy is limited to in-frame clones, with some not included. This sample has 55,000 to 65,000 clones, with around 44% found just once. The entry originates in a study of CD8+ T cells in alopecia areata. CDR3 length: 14 amino acids. Trimming removed 5 bases from V and 8 bases from J; junction bases left unmatched: 9. The germline V gene has CDR1 SGHRS and CDR2 YFSETQ. The sample consisted of NKG2D-low CD8+ T cells sorted from blood. This sequence originates from a human donor with alopecia areata. The gene calls are TRBV5-1 and TRBJ2-1, with 8 nucleotides matching TRBD1. CDR3 sequence (DNA): TGCGCCAGCAGTTCCCGGACAGGGATCGATGAGCAGTTCTTC. Its protein is CASSSRTGIDEQFF.